This passage covers 3 T cell receptor beta chains from one sample sequenced in a study of identifying expanded T cells in peripheral blood. The method was immunoSEQ multiplex PCR; TCRdb's version includes in-frame clones alone and lacks a portion of them. The repertoire consists of more than 70,000 clones, with around 85% occurring once and the leading ten covering around 6%. The specimen was blood. The receptors stem from a person between 18 and 75 years old in good health.

The chain recombines TRBV25-1 with TRBJ1-1; 11 nucleotides match TRBD1. With 0 bases clipped from V and 5 bases from J, the junction kept 8 bases outside the gene matches. CDR3 length equals 17 residues. Germline CDR1 reads MGHDK; CDR2 reads SYGVNS. Written as DNA, the CDR3 is TGTGCCAGCAGTGAATATGGCCAGGGACAGGGGGAGACTGAAGCTTTCTTT. It yields the protein CASSEYGQGQGETEAFF.

The CDR3 nucleotides read TGCGCCACAGCTGATTCAGGGGTGGGAGAGACCCAGTACTTC. Amino acid sequence: CATADSGVGETQYF. The J gene is TRBJ2-5, the V gene TRBV5-1; D might be TRBD1 (6 bases). Germline CDR1 reads SGHRS; CDR2 reads YFSETQ. V lost 9 bases, J lost 4 bases, and 19 bases lay in between. The CDR3 is 14 residues long.

The chain combines TRBV18 with TRBJ1-2; tentatively, D is TRBD1 (5 bases). The CDR3 consists of 16 residues. V dropped 4 bases and J dropped 2 bases, with 17 bases sitting between them. Germline V gene sequence: CDR1 KGHSH, CDR2 LQKENI. CDR3 loop: CASSLWTSTENYGYTF. The CDR3 DNA follows: TGTGCCAGCTCACTTTGGACATCGACAGAGAACTATGGCTACACCTTC.